The entry below gives a single T cell receptor beta chain sequence along with its context. As yet, its antigen is unknown. TCR beta CDR3 region amplification was performed from RNA transcripts. Using the HTBI primer set, a first-round RT-PCR was run on the TCR CDR3. TCRdb re-derived calls from the multiplex PCR reads in MiXCR, one entry per CDR3 protein. The sample holds about 840,000 distinct CDR3 sequences, about two fifths seen once. This sample stems from a study of T cells in Graves' hyperthyroidism and ophthalmopathy. Stable disease denoted Graves' hyperthyroidism without ophthalmopathy progression within 18 months. Between the trimmed V and J ends, which lost 4 bases and 3 bases, there was a span of 13 bases. CDR3 size: 14 residues. Germline CDR1 is ENHRY and CDR2 is SYGVKD. General study points: Among thyroid clonotypes expanded above 0.001, most also appeared in blood. Ophthalmopathy stood apart from stable hyperthyroidism in a 13 V-J model.

This sequence was found in a young man with Graves' hyperthyroidism. Sequenced material: blood. The rearrangement joins TRBV10-3 to TRBJ2-7, with a possible D match to TRBD2 (5 bases). The CDR3 sequence: CAISATSRGYEQYF. CDR3 in DNA: TGTGCCATCAGTGCAACCTCCCGGGGCTACGAGCAGTACTTC.